Listed below are T cell receptor beta chains from one sample, sequenced in a study of CD8+CD57+ T cells in acquired aplastic anemia. TCRdb re-analysed the reads in MiXCR, keeping a single row per CDR3 protein. The sample has 130,000 or so distinct CDR3 sequences; 41% are singletons. The sequenced sample was sorted CD4+, CD8+, or CD8+CD57+ T cells (not recorded which) from PBMCs. The receptors originated from a human donor in good health, serving as a control. Both conserved end residues are trimmed from each CDR3. The order of the fields is V gene, CDR3 protein.

TRBV7-9,ASSKLAGGGETQY
TRBV20-1,SAVVVSLHGYT
TRBV5-5,ASSLAGNNEQF
TRBV19,ASSKDRGSSYEQY
TRBV2,ASSRWGGTGETQY
TRBV7-2,ASSPEVAYEQY
TRBV11-3,ASSLGGSSRRETQY
TRBV5-4,ASSLSPGDAGTDTQY
TRBV2,ASSRGGLFAEAF
TRBV20-1,SARDRGLGYT
TRBV19,ASSMGANTEAF
TRBV2,ASRQGRYGYT
TRBV4-1,ASSQGAGQPQH
TRBV10-3,AISESTGKH
TRBV6-6,ASSSITYEQY
TRBV6-5,ASCWYSVIPSGSPLH
TRBV5-5,ASSSRTRVTLQETQY
TRBV24-1,ATSDFAGGEQY
TRBV27,ASSPHRARRDTEAF
TRBV7-2,ASSIDRGGYGYT
TRBV5-1,ASSLGNRDMSYEQY
TRBV12-3/TRBV12-4,ASSLEVAGWRNEQF
TRBV12-3/TRBV12-4,ASSKPRGNTIY
TRBV2,ASSEGGTNTEAF
TRBV20-1,SAIQTAETQY
TRBV7-3,ASSFTPGTGELF